This T cell receptor beta chain was profiled in a study of human T cells and chemical hapten exposure (dated by TCRdb to about 2021). For the study in its entirety: For sensitization, 2% DPC in acetone was applied to a 2 cm by 2 cm area of upper inner arm skin. Patients additionally received weekly therapeutic DPC doses to the scalp throughout the approximately 22-week study period. For TCR sequencing, blood came from some 31 alopecia patients at anywhere from one to four time points (pre-sensitization, 2, 6 and 24 weeks). Patch tests used Finn chambers with 0.01% DPC on the upper back, scored after 6 days by International Contact Dermatitis Research Group standards. Peripheral blood TCR repertoire changes were tracked in vivo in alopecia patients during primary and secondary sensitization to the hapten diphenylcyclopropenone (DPC). Patient blood was sampled pre-sensitization (week 0) and at 2, 6 and about 24 weeks after DPC sensitization. Libraries were pooled for sequencing, and per-sample TCR yields varied mainly because of small differences in library volumes within the pool. The patient cohort, mostly female, included alopecia areata with under or over 50% scalp involvement, alopecia totalis and alopecia universalis.

V drops 1 base and J drops 5 bases, leaving 11 bases in between. The CDR1 and CDR2 encoded by the germline V gene are SQVTM and ANQGSEA. The CDR3 numbers 13 residues from cysteine through phenylalanine. The entry retains the CDR3 DNA only, 39 bases that are in frame from base 1. In the case of this clonotype: What this receptor recognizes is not known. Qualities for individual bases were not recorded, and no much larger clone is one base off.

Here is what the overall study found, with its caveats: All patients had alopecia, a presumed autoimmune disease, so their immune response might differ from that of healthy individuals. The number of PT1 expanded TCRs positively correlated with patch test score, significant at thresholds 8, 16 and 32 but not 4. After repeated subsampling, the strength of the expansion versus patch-test correlation and the threshold at which it became significant changed. DPC sensitization did not change how many TCRs were above 1 in 1000 frequency, and no evidence was found of alterations in global repertoire structure. Compared with pre-sensitization or healthy control sets, expanded TCRs formed significantly more large CDR3 similarity clusters, which is consistent with antigen-driven responses.

During library preparation, unique molecular identifiers were attached to individual cDNA molecules so that TCRs could be counted in a quantitative, reproducible way. For every blood RNA sample, sequencing covered both the TCR alpha and TCR beta chains. From the authors' description of their analysis: Samples had a median of roughly 91,000 TCRs, with a range from about 23,224 to 750,000. The Decombinator software suite was used to annotate V, J and CDR3 in the TCR reads. For the PS versus PT1 abundance plots, all samples were subsampled to the same number of TCRs (28,000). TCRs were defined as expanded if absent before sensitization and observed at least eight times at the 2-week time point. The raw public reads went through TCRdb reprocessing: fastp at Q25, MiXCR clone calling, in-frame beta chains kept. Here each entry gathers all rows of one CDR3 protein and keeps the most common genes and DNA. These V and J calls derive from TCRdb rather than the authors' analysis. The sample yields some 4,900 distinct CDR3 sequences; around 51% were counted once. Approximately 4.3% of the sample rests with the top ten.

The treatment or condition label corresponds to: therapeutic diphenylcyclopropenone sensitization with weekly scalp DPC. At every patch-test visit, the blood draw took place before the patch test was put on. To be eligible, patients had to be aged 18 to 70, diagnosed with alopecia and judged suitable for DPC therapy, while pregnant patients were excluded. Total RNA was extracted from unfractionated whole blood that had been collected in Tempus Blood RNA tubes. Recombination joined TRBV29-1 with TRBJ2-5, and the D gene may be TRBD2, 6 bases matching. This receptor was obtained from an adult with alopecia areata. Some clones in this sample may be carry-over from other donors' samples. This table probably holds off-target reads from a library built for another chain. This sample comprised whole blood, obtained before DPC sensitization or 2, 6, or about 24 weeks after (not recorded which). The CDR3 sequence is CSVEVAVGETQYF. The sequenced DNA: TGCAGCGTTGAAGTAGCGGTCGGTGAGACCCAGTACTTC.